A selection of T cell receptor beta chains follows, all from one sample in a study of T cell repertoires in cytomegalovirus infection. TCRdb reanalysed the reads using MiXCR and keeps one entry per CDR3 protein. The table lists 150,000 to 200,000 distinct CDR3 sequences, roughly 9.8% of them singletons. The sample comprised PBMCs. Receptor source: a human donor in good health (CMV status not recorded). Some clones in this sample may be carry-over from other donors' samples. CDR3s include the opening cysteine and the closing phenylalanine or tryptophan. The D gene is left open where the match is weak. Size tells how often a clone was seen (once, few, many) or the class of an expanded clone, and some rows leave it out.

j_call clone_size d_call v_call cdr3_nt cdr3_aa
TRBJ1-1 - - TRBV5-5 TGTGCCAGCAGCTTGACAGGGAAGGGAGGTGCTGAAGCTTTCTTT CASSLTGKGGAEAFF
TRBJ2-2 many - TRBV24-1 TGTGCCACCAGTGTCAGAAACACCGGGGAGCTGTTTTTT CATSVRNTGELFF
TRBJ1-2 many - TRBV7-2 TGTGCCAGCAGCTTACCCGGGAGACCATCCTATGGCTACACCTTC CASSLPGRPSYGYTF
TRBJ2-1 - - TRBV28 TGTGCCAGCAGCCCACCGGACAATGAGCAGTTCTTC CASSPPDNEQFF
TRBJ1-6 many - TRBV7-6 TGTGCCAGCAGCTTAGCTAGCCCGACGGGTCATAGCTCCTATAATTCACCCCTCCACTTT CASSLASPTGHSSYNSPLHF
TRBJ1-2 - - TRBV5-6 TGTGCCAGCAGCCGACCAGACAGACTGAATGGCTACACCTTC CASSRPDRLNGYTF
TRBJ2-7 many - TRBV7-2 TGTGCCAGCAGCTTAGTTAGGGGCGAGCAGTACTTC CASSLVRGEQYF
TRBJ2-1 many - TRBV7-8 TGTGCCAGCAGCCCCGATCATCGGGGTAGCTCCTACAATGAGCAGTTCTTC CASSPDHRGSSYNEQFF
TRBJ1-1 many TRBD1 TRBV27 TGTGCCAGCAGTTCTCCCAAGGGGGCGTACACTGAAGCTTTCTTT CASSSPKGAYTEAFF
TRBJ2-5 - - TRBV28 TGTGCCAGCAGTCCCCCCCGGCAGGTAGAGACCCAGTACTTC CASSPPRQVETQYF
TRBJ2-5 many - TRBV12-3/TRBV12-4 TGTGCCAGCAGACCCGCTGGTCTCCAAGAGACCCAGTACTTC CASRPAGLQETQYF
TRBJ1-2 few TRBD1 TRBV20-1 TGCAGTGCGAAGCCGGGACAGGAAACCCGGCGGGGCTACACCTTC CSAKPGQETRRGYTF
TRBJ2-5 many TRBD1 TRBV12-3/TRBV12-4 TGTGCCAGCAGTTTAGGTAGCGCAGGGGGAGAGACCCAGTACTTC CASSLGSAGGETQYF
TRBJ1-5 - - TRBV30 TGTGCCTGGACCACCCAGAGACGGACGGCGGGCAATCAGCCCCAGCATTTT CAWTTQRRTAGNQPQHF
TRBJ2-1 many TRBD2 TRBV2 TGTGCCAGCAGAGGGACGACTAGCGGGAATGAGCAGTTCTTC CASRGTTSGNEQFF
TRBJ2-2 few - TRBV7-9 TGTGCCAGCAGCTTGTTCCGGGACGGGGAGCTGTTTTTT CASSLFRDGELFF
TRBJ2-1 many - TRBV7-8 TGTGCCAGCAGCTCCGACAGGGCGGGGAACTACAATGAGCAGTTCTTC CASSSDRAGNYNEQFF
TRBJ1-2 - - TRBV28 TGTGCCAGCAGTTTTAGGGACCCCTATGGCTACACCTTC CASSFRDPYGYTF
TRBJ2-1 few TRBD2 TRBV5-5 TGTGCCAGCAGCTCCAGGCGCGAGGGAGGGAGCAATGAGCAGTTCTTC CASSSRREGGSNEQFF
TRBJ2-3 - TRBD2 TRBV5-6 TGTGCCAGCAGCTTGGAGTCTGGCGGGAGGTTCACAGATACGCAGTATTTT CASSLESGGRFTDTQYF
TRBJ1-2 many - TRBV7-2 TGTGCCAGCAGCTTAGGTGGCAGGGGTACCGGCTACACCTTC CASSLGGRGTGYTF
TRBJ2-1 many TRBD2 TRBV7-8 TGTGCCAGCAGCATGCCGACTAGCGGGGAACACAATGAGCAGTTCTTC CASSMPTSGEHNEQFF
TRBJ2-7 many - TRBV5-4 TGTGCCGGGGGACATTTTGGCATGGGTGAGCAGTACTTC CAGGHFGMGEQYF
TRBJ1-1 many - TRBV7-2 TGTGCCAGCAGCTTAAATGGATTTTATGAAGCTTTCTTT CASSLNGFYEAFF
TRBJ2-1 few - TRBV7-3 TGTGCCAGCAGCTTACTTGGGAACAATGAGCAGTTCTTC CASSLLGNNEQFF
TRBJ2-7 many - TRBV7-2 TGTGCCAGCAGCTTACTGGGGGGCGCCGAGCAGTACTTC CASSLLGGAEQYF
TRBJ1-2 few - TRBV29-1 TGCAGCGTTGAAGAATGGCGACAGCACCGAATCTCTTATGGCTACACCTTC CSVEEWRQHRISYGYTF
TRBJ2-7 few - TRBV28 TGTGCCAGCCACGGCCTACGGTACCAAACCTACGAGCAGTACTTC CASHGLRYQTYEQYF
TRBJ2-1 - TRBD2 TRBV18 TGTGCCACCAAGACTAGCGGGGGGGTCAATGAGCAGTTCTTC CATKTSGGVNEQFF
TRBJ1-4 - - TRBV2 TGTGCCACGCGGCGGACAGCTGCAACTAATGAAAAACTGTTTTTT CATRRTAATNEKLFF
TRBJ1-3 - - TRBV7-9 TGTGCCAGCAGCACTGCAGGGACTATTGGAAACACCATATATTTT CASSTAGTIGNTIYF
TRBJ2-3 - - TRBV3-1 TGTGCCAGCAGCTACGGGGGAGCAGATACGCAGTATTTT CASSYGGADTQYF
TRBJ2-1 - - TRBV7-9 TGTGCCAGCAGCTTCGGTCACCTTTACAATGAGCAGTTCTTC CASSFGHLYNEQFF
TRBJ1-3 - TRBD1 TRBV2 TGTGCCAGCAGTAGACAGGGCTCTGGAAACACCATATATTTT CASSRQGSGNTIYF
TRBJ2-7 - - TRBV11-2 TGTGCCAGCAGCGCGGACCGAGTCACGCGTGAGCAGTACTTC CASSADRVTREQYF
TRBJ1-1 many - TRBV6-1 TGTGCCACCGACAGAGACGGGCAGGGGCTAGGTGAAGCTTTCTTT CATDRDGQGLGEAFF
TRBJ1-5 few - TRBV15 TGTGCCACCAGCAGAGATGGGCATGATCAGCCCCAGCATTTT CATSRDGHDQPQHF
TRBJ2-5 many - TRBV20-1 TGCAGTGCTAACCCCTCATCATCGTGGCAAGAGACCCAGTACTTC CSANPSSSWQETQYF
TRBJ2-1 many TRBD1 TRBV20-1 TGCAGTGCTACAAGACAGGGCTCCTACAATGAGCAGTTCTTC CSATRQGSYNEQFF
TRBJ1-1 many - TRBV7-8 TGTGCCAGCAGCTCGGATACAGCTGAAGCTTTCTTT CASSSDTAEAFF
TRBJ2-7 few TRBD2 TRBV28 TGTGCCAGCATCGAGCGGGGGACCTACGAGCAGTACTTC CASIERGTYEQYF
TRBJ2-2 many TRBD2 TRBV11-2 TGTGCCAGCAGCCTCGTAGCGGGAGATCAGACCGGGGAGCTGTTTTTT CASSLVAGDQTGELFF
TRBJ2-2 - - TRBV27 TGTGCCAGCAGTTTAATGGGGACTGAGCTGTTTTTT CASSLMGTELFF
TRBJ2-7 - - TRBV5-1 TGCGCCAGCAGCTGGAGCGGGCGGACTCCCTACGAGCAGTACTTC CASSWSGRTPYEQYF
TRBJ2-7 - TRBD2 TRBV19 TGTGCCAGTGCGAGACGACTAGCGGGAACCTACGAGCAGTACTTC CASARRLAGTYEQYF
TRBJ2-7 few TRBD2 TRBV29-1 TGCAGCGTTGAACTAGCGGGGGGCTACGAGCAGTACTTC CSVELAGGYEQYF
TRBJ1-4 many - TRBV28 TGTGCCAGCAGCCCTCAGGGGACGACTAATGAAAAACTGTTTTTT CASSPQGTTNEKLFF
TRBJ2-1 - TRBD2 TRBV12-3/TRBV12-4 TGTGCCAGCAGTCCCCGGGGTAGCGGGAGGTTCTTAAATGAGCAGTTCTTC CASSPRGSGRFLNEQFF
TRBJ2-5 many - TRBV12-3/TRBV12-4 TGTGCCAGCAGTAGGAACAGGGTTCGAGAGACCCAGTACTTC CASSRNRVRETQYF
TRBJ1-4 few - TRBV29-1 TGCAGCGCCAGGACTGGAGTTGAAAAACTGTTTTTT CSARTGVEKLFF
TRBJ2-1 many - TRBV20-1 TGCAGTGCTTCTTACGGTCTTCGGAACAATGAGCAGTTCTTC CSASYGLRNNEQFF
TRBJ2-1 - - TRBV14 TGTGCCAGCAGCCAAGATCTTGGACAAGTTCACAATGAGCAGTTCTTC CASSQDLGQVHNEQFF
TRBJ1-1 many - TRBV7-9 TGTGCCAGCCGACGGGGGATAGACACTGAAGCTTTCTTT CASRRGIDTEAFF